Here is one TCR beta chain with its context. This record belongs to a study of T cell responses to AZD1222 COVID-19 vaccine. This table comes from immunoSEQ multiplex PCR, and its TCRdb copy is limited to in-frame clones, with some not included. This sample has 75,000 to 100,000 clones, with roughly nine tenths found just once. The V gene's germline CDR1 is LGHNA and CDR2 YNFKEQ. Trimming removed 3 bases at V and 6 bases at J, with 14 bases between. This CDR3 region has 15 residues. The rearrangement links TRBV4-2 to TRBJ1-4; D possibly corresponds to TRBD1 (5 bases). Sequencing used peripheral blood, obtained on day 0 of AZD1222 vaccination. The receptor was derived from an adult in good health. The CDR3 DNA reads as TGTGCCAGCAGCCAGAGGGGCAGGGCCGATGAAAAACTGTTTTTT. Its protein is CASSQRGRADEKLFF.